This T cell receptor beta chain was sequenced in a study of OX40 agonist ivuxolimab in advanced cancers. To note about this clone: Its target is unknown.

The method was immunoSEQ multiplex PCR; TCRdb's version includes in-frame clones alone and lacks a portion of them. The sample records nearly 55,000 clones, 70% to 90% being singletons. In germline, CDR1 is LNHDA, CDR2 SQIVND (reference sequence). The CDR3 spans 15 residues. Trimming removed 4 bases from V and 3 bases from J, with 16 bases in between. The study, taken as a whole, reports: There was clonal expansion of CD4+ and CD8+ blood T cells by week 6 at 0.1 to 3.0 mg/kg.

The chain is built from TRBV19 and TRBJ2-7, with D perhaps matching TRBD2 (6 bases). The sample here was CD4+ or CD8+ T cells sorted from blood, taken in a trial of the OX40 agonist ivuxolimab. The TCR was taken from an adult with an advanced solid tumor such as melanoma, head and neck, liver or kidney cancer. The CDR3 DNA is TGTGCCAGTAGTAGCCCCGGGACTGGAAGCTACGAGCAGTACTTC. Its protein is CASSSPGTGSYEQYF.